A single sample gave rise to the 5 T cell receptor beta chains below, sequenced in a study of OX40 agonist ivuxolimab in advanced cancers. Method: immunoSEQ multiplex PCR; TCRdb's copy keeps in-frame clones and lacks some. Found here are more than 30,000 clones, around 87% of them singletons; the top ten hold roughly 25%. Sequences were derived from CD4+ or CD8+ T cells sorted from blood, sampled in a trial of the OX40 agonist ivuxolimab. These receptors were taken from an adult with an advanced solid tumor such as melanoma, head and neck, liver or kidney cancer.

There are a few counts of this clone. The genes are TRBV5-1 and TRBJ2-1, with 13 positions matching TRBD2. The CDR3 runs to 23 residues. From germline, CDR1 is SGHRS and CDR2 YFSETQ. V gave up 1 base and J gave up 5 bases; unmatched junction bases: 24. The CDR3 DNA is TGCGCCAGCAGCTTGCTCGGGACAGGGGGTCCTCGACTAGCGGGAGGTCTAGACAATGAGCAGTTCTTC. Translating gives CASSLLGTGGPRLAGGLDNEQFF.

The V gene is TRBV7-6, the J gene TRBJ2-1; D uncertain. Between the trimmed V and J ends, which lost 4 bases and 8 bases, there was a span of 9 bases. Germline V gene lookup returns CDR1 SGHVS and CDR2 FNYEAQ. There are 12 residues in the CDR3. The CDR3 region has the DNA TGTGCCAGCAGCTCTATGAGGTATGAGCAGTTCTTC. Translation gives CASSSMRYEQFF.

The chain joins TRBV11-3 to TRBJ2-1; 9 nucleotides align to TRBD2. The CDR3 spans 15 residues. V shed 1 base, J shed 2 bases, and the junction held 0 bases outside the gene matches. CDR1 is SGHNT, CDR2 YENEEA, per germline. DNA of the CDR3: TGTGCCAGCAGCTTAGCTAGCGGGACCTACAATGAGCAGTTCTTC. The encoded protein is CASSLASGTYNEQFF.

The CDR3 spells CASSPIGQETQYF. The CDR3 DNA reads as TGTGCCAGCAGTCCTATTGGCCAAGAGACCCAGTACTTC. The V and J genes are TRBV27 and TRBJ2-5, with no clear D. The CDR3 runs to 13 residues. Germline CDR1 and CDR2: MNHEY and SMNVEV (reference sequence). V lost 5 bases and J lost 1, with 8 bases in between.

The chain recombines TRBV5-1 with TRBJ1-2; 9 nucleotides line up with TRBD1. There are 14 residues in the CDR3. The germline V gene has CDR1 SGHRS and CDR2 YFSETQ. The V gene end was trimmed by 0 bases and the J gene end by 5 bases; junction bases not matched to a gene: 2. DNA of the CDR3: TGCGCCAGCAGCTTGGGGGACAGGGTGTATGGCTACACCTTC. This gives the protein CASSLGDRVYGYTF.